This T cell receptor (beta chain) is drawn from a study of tumor-infiltrating lymphocytes in localized non-small cell lung cancer. Study-wide context: Tumor tissue and non-adjacent uninvolved lung came from each patient.

TCRdb's copy holds only in-frame clones and misses some; the assay was immunoSEQ multiplex PCR. Altogether about 25,000 clones are present, 55% to 75% being singletons, with the ten largest covering under 15%. Note on this clone: No antigen is known for it.

The study, taken as a whole, reports: T-cell fraction did not differ between immunotypes IM1 and IM2.

Germline lookup yields CDR1 MDHEN and CDR2 SYDVKM. The CDR3 totals 13 residues. The V end lost 4 bases, the J end lost 5 bases, and 9 bases lay between the germline ends. Sequenced input: lung tumor tissue. This receptor was obtained from a human donor with non-small cell lung cancer. The chain links TRBV28 to TRBJ1-3; D not resolved. The DNA for the CDR3 is TGTGCCAGCAGTTCCAACAGCCGAAACACCATATATTTT. This translates into CASSSNSRNTIYF.